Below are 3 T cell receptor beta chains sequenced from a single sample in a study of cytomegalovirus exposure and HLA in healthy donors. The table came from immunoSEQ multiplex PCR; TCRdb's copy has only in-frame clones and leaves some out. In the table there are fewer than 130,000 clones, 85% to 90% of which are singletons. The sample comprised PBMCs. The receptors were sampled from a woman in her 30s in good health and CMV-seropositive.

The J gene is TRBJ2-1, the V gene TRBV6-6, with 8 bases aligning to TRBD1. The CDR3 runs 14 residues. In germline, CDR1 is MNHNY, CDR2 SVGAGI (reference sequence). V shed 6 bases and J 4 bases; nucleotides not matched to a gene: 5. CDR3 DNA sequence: TGTGCCAGCAGCGACAGGGACAGGTACAATGAGCAGTTCTTC. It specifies CASSDRDRYNEQFF.

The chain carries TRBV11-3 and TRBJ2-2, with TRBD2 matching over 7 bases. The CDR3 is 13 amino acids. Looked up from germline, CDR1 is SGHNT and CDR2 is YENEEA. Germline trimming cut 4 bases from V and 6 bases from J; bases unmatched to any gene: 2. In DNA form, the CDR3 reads TGTGCCAGCAGCTCCGGGGGGTCCGGGGAGCTGTTTTTT. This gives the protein CASSSGGSGELFF.

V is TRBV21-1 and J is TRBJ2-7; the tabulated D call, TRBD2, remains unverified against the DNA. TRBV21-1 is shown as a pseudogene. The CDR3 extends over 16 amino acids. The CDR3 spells CASSKAPSVGEYEQYF. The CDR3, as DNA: TGTGCCAGCAGCAAAGCCCCATCGGTGGGAGAGTACGAGCAGTACTTC.